This T cell receptor beta chain was found in a study of shared clonotypes between healthy human individuals. This clone has a handful of counts. V trimming: 6 bases; J trimming: 1 base; junction bases outside the gene matches: 3. Germline CDR1 SNHLY, CDR2 FYNNEI. The CDR3 length is 15 residues. Generated by immunoSEQ multiplex PCR, the TCRdb table keeps only in-frame clones and is missing some. The sample yields about 2.4 million clones, roughly 92% seen once. The clonotype originates from a man younger than 35 in good health. Sequenced sample: naive CD4+ T cells sorted from blood. Subset noted: CD45RA+ positively selected. This chain connects TRBV2 to TRBJ2-6, with 7 bases lining up with TRBD1. Written as DNA, the CDR3 is TGTGCCAGCAGAGAGGGACAGTCTGGGGCCAACGTCCTGACTTTC. Translated: CASREGQSGANVLTF.